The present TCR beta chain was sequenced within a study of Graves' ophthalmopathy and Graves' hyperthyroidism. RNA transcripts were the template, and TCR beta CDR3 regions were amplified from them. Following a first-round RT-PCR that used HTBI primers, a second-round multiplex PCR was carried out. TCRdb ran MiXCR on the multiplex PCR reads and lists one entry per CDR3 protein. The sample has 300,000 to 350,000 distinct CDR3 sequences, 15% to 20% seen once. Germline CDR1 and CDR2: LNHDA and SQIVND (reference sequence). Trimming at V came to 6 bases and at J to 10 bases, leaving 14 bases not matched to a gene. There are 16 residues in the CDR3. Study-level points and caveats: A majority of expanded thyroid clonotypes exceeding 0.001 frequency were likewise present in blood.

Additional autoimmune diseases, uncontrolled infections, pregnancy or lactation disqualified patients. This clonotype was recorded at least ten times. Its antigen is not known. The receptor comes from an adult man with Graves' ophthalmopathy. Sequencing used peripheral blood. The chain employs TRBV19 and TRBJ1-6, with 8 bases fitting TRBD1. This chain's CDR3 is CASRKIGGTGASPLHF. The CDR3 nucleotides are TGTGCCAGTAGGAAAATAGGCGGGACAGGAGCGTCACCCCTCCACTTT.